This TCR beta chain derives from a study of technical replicates of blood from a few donors (dated by TCRdb to about 2017). The protocol used for the library was the immunoSEQ multiplex PCR assay. The table was pulled from immuneACCESS by TCRdb, which kept in-frame rearrangements only. Such tables lose some clones; where checked, under half of the loss comes from unresolved V genes, and the rest has no known cause. Within this sample are some 90,000 clones, with roughly 95% of them counted one time only. The top ten clonotypes cover around 0.3% of the sample. Worth noting for this clone: Its antigen is unknown. No much larger clonotype is one base removed from it; base qualities were not supplied.

V has 1 base trimmed and J has 11 bases trimmed; junction bases matching no gene number 10. Sequences MNHEY (CDR1) and SMNVEV (CDR2) are obtained from the germline V gene (reference sequence). The CDR3 sequence holds 14 residues, the cysteine and phenylalanine included. Only the CDR3 portion is preserved as DNA: 42 bases, with reading frame beginning at the first base. The chain links TRBV27 with TRBJ2-5, with 7 bases in between that match TRBD1. This TCR was recovered from a human donor in good health. Sequenced: T cells isolated from PBMCs. The DNA reads as follows: TGTGCCAGCAGTTTATATTCCGACAGGGAAAAACAGTACTTC. Its protein reads: CASSLYSDREKQYF.